The present TCR beta chain was sequenced within a study of immune heterogeneity within non-small cell lung tumors (dated by TCRdb to 2017 to 2018). The study in broad terms: By histology, a few squamous cell carcinomas, around 10 non-squamous carcinomas and 1 tumor not otherwise specified were included. Whole-exome sequencing, RNA-seq and TCR beta repertoire sequencing were combined for multiple spatially distinct regions from each NSCLC tumor so that intratumoral immune heterogeneity could be examined. TCR repertoire analysis included 55 to 65 tumor loci from about 16 patients, whereas transcriptome data included only roughly 45 loci from approximately 11 patients. For mutant peptides 8 to 11 amino acids long, netMHCpan-3.0 predicted neoantigen binding to the HLA alleles of each patient. The investigation overall reported the following: For the most part, high-frequency TCR beta clonotypes differed from one individual patient to another. A moderate positive correlation (R approximately 0.36), which was statistically significant, linked local T-cell repertoire clonality to local tumor mutational burden. Within a patient, identical dominant CDR3B clonotypes were found to recur across loci, yet unique high-frequency clones were also harbored in different tumor locations.

The TCR beta CDR3 region was amplified with a multiplex PCR system, in which a first round of roughly 9 cycles was run using 32 V-gene forward and 13 J-gene reverse primers. A QIAGEN Multiplex PCR Kit was used for first-round PCR, and the primer sequences were filed in Chinese patent CN105087789A. Illumina universal primers were added in a second PCR round performed with the Phusion High-Fidelity PCR Kit. Sequencing of the TCR libraries was done on the Illumina HiSeq X Ten platform in paired-end mode with a 151 bp read length. The authors processed their data as follows. Cutadapt removed reads without multiplex PCR primers, PEAR merged read pairs, and MiXCR with default settings called CDR3 regions. Shannon entropy measured repertoire diversity, while clonality was calculated as one minus the Shannon entropy divided by the ln of the count of productive unique sequences. Dominant or high-frequency T-cell clones were defined as clonotypes at frequencies of at least 0.5%. TCRdb cleaned the public reads at Q25 with fastp, built clones with MiXCR and kept in-frame beta chains. Each entry merges the rows of one CDR3 protein and shows their most common DNA and genes. V and J calls and clone size were set by TCRdb, not the authors. This sample lists roughly 3,300 distinct CDR3 sequences; under 25% were detected once. The top ten constitute about 15% of the sample.

This clonotype is classified as medium-sized (0.01 to 0.1%). The antigen it recognizes is unknown. Per-base qualities were not stored, and no clone one base away is much larger. The CDR3 goes from the cysteine to the phenylalanine over 15 residues. Just CDR3 DNA is preserved here, 45 bases in frame from base 1. CDR1 and CDR2 are drawn from the germline V gene: SGHVS, FNYEAQ. V was cut back by 5 bases and J by 0 bases, leaving a gap of 11 bases between them. Genomic DNA extracted from bulk tumor tissue served as TCR template, with 600 to 700 ng gDNA amplified per sample. Multiple biopsies per primary tumor were taken during surgery, spaced as far apart as possible within the tumor mass. The study cohort was described as untreated, and patients were newly diagnosed NSCLC cases undergoing curative surgery. The donor group was made up of roughly 15 newly diagnosed non-small cell lung cancer patients undergoing surgery with curative intent. A couple of independent pathologists reviewed the resected tumor masses. Only DNA and RNA samples of high quality went on to sequencing.

Source material: lung tumor tissue. The receptor's source is a man aged 55 to 70 with non-small cell lung cancer. The chain was built from TRBV7-6 and TRBJ2-1; D gene: possibly TRBD2, on 6 matching bases. CDR3 region: CASSISGSSYNEQFF. The DNA reads as follows: TGTGCCAGCAGCATTAGCGGAAGCTCCTACAATGAGCAGTTCTTC.